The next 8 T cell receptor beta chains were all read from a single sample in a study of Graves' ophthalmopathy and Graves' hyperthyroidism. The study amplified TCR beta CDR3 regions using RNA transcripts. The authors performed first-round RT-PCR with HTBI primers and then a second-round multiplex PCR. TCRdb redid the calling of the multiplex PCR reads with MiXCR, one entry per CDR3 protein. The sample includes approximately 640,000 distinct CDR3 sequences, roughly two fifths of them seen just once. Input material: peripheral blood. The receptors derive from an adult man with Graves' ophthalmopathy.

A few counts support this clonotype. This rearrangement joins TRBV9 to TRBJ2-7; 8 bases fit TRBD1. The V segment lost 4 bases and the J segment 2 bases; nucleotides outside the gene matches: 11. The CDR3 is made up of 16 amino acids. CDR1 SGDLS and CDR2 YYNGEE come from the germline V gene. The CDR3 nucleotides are TGTGCCAGCAGCCCCGGTCCGACAGGGGAGACCTACGAGCAGTACTTC. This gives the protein CASSPGPTGETYEQYF.

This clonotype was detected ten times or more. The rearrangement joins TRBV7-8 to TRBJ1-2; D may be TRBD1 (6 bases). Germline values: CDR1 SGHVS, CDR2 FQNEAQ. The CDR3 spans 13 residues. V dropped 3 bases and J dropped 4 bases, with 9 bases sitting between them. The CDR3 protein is CASSFETGYGYTF. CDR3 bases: TGTGCCAGCAGCTTCGAGACAGGCTATGGCTACACCTTC.

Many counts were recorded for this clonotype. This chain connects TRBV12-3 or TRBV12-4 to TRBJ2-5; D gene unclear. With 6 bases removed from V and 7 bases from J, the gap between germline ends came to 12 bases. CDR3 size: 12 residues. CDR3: CASSELERTQYF. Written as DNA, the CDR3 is TGTGCCAGCAGCGAATTGGAGAGGACCCAGTACTTC.

The CDR3 DNA reads as TGTGCCAGCAGCGTTGAAGATCGGCCTTACGAGCAGTACTTC. Its translation is CASSVEDRPYEQYF. The chain combines TRBV9 with TRBJ2-7; D is ambiguous. Germline V CDR1 and CDR2: SGDLS, YYNGEE. This CDR3 comprises 14 residues. Between the trimmed V and J ends, which lost 2 bases and 4 bases, there was a span of 13 bases.

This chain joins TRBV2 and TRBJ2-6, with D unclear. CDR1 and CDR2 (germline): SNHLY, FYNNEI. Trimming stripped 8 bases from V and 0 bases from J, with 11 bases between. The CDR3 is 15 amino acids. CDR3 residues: CASWAQYSGANVLTF. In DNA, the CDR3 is TGTGCCAGCTGGGCCCAATACTCTGGGGCCAACGTCCTGACTTTC.

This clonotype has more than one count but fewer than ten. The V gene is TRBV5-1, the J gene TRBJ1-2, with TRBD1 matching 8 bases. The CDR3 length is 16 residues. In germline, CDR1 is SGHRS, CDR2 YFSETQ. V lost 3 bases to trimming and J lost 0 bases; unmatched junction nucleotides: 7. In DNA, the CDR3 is TGCGCCAGCAGCTCGACAGGGGTCCCAGCTAACTATGGCTACACCTTC. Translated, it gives CASSSTGVPANYGYTF.

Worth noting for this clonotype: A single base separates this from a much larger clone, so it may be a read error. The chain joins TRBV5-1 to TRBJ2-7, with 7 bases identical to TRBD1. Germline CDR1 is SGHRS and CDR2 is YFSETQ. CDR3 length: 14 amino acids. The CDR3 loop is CASRPYRGVYGQYF. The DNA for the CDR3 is TGCGCCAGCAGACCGTACAGGGGTGTCTACGGGCAGTACTTC.

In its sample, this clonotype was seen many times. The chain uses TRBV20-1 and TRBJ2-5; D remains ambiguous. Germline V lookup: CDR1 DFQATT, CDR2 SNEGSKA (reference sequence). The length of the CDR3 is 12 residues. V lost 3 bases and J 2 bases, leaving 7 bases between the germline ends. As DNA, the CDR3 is TGCAGTGCTAGTAGGAATCAAGAGACCCAGTACTTC. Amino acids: CSASRNQETQYF.